The sequence of this T cell receptor (beta chain) was determined in a study of neurological immune-mediated disorders. This clonotype showed up many times. MiXCR, run by TCRdb on the 5' RACE reads, gives a single entry per CDR3 protein. This sample carries about 82,000 distinct CDR3 sequences, approximately 2.4% of them seen once, and the ten largest clones take about 1%. This TCR derives from a woman aged 30 to 39 with multiple sclerosis. The sample was PBMCs.

The DNA of the CDR3 is TGTGCCAGCAGCGCACAGGCCTCAGGGCATAATTCACCCCTCCACTTT. Protein product: CASSAQASGHNSPLHF. J is TRBJ1-6 and V is TRBV7-2; D might be TRBD1 (5 bases). Germline CDR1 SGHTA, CDR2 FQGNSA. Trimming removed 5 bases from V and 5 bases from J, with 16 bases in between. This CDR3 region has 16 residues.